The clone carrying this T cell receptor beta chain was seen a few times. TCRdb passed the 5' RACE reads through MiXCR, listing each CDR3 protein once. The sample has 400,000 to 600,000 distinct CDR3 sequences; approximately 20% are singletons. The CDR3 sequence is 15 residues long. The V end lost 5 bases, the J end lost 0 bases, and 13 bases lay between the germline ends. Germline CDR1 is SGHTA and CDR2 is FQGTGA. The entry originates in a study of identical twins. These sequences were also reported in another study, on yellow fever vaccine responses in identical twins. That paper notes: Twins' vaccine T cell response reportedly gave the appearance of partial convergence and partial personalization.

The sequenced sample consisted of CD4+ T cells sorted from blood. The chain couples TRBV7-3 to TRBJ1-1; D is unresolved. This TCR was recovered from a woman between 18 and 29 years old in good health. For the CDR3, the DNA is TGTGCCAGCAGCCCAGGACGGAGCATGAACACTGAAGCTTTCTTT. Translated, it gives CASSPGRSMNTEAFF. Variable domain in full (rest from reference TRBV7-3 and TRBJ1-1): GAGVSQTPSNKVTEKGKYVELRCDPISGHTALYWYRQSLGQGPEFLIYFQGTGAADDSGLPNDRFFAVRPEGSVSTLKIQRTERGDSAVYLCASSPGRSMNTEAFFGQGTRLTVV.